This T cell receptor (beta chain) is drawn from a study of cytotoxic CD8 clonotypes in ibrutinib-treated CLL. Study as a whole: On average, approximately 95,000 productive rearrangements and just over 250,000 productive templates per sample. Whole-study results and caveats: Whereas clonality rose at ibrutinib response, it declined toward baseline at progression. Treatment left the uncommon public clonotypes either contracted or stable in frequency.

Investigators sought sequencing depths of between 1 in 200,000 and 1 in 1 million T cells. Some clones are missing from TCRdb's copy, which holds only in-frame ones; the method was immunoSEQ multiplex PCR. In the table there are almost 250,000 clones, 60% to 75% of which are singletons. The V end was cut by 5 bases, the J end by 11 bases, with 16 bases between. CDR1 and CDR2 (germline): SGHTA, FQGTGA. The CDR3 is 12 amino acids. This clone was picked up a small number of times. Its antigen is as yet unknown. The clonotype was recovered from a human donor with chronic lymphocytic leukemia. The chain recombines TRBV7-3 with TRBJ2-7, with D perhaps assigned TRBD1 or TRBD2 (6 bases each). This specimen was PBMCs, taken after 24 months of ibrutinib treatment. As DNA, the CDR3 is TGTGCCAGCAGCCTTCTGAGGGGGGAGGAGTACTTC. This codes for CASSLLRGEEYF. The whole variable domain, filled in from reference TRBV7-3 and TRBJ2-7, reads GAGVSQTPSNKVTEKGKYVELRCDPISGHTALYWYRQSLGQGPEFLIYFQGTGAADDSGLPNDRFFAVRPEGSVSTLKIQRTERGDSAVYLCASSLLRGEEYFGPGTRLTVT.